This T cell receptor beta chain was profiled in a study of blood T cells in healthy people across ages. About this clonotype itself: Its antigen is as yet unknown.

Study-level findings and limits: Expanded clonotype changes were possibly confounded by unknown donor CMV status. Researchers deemed the diversity estimates from one million T cells underestimates.

The use of a sample-barcoded 5' primer and a J-beta primer mix characterized a second PCR of roughly 6 to 11 cycles. The authors tagged each cDNA molecule using a template-switch adaptor with 12 random nucleotides. From the 5' RACE reads, TCRdb called clonotypes with MiXCR, one entry per CDR3 protein. The profile shows about 1.4 million distinct CDR3 sequences, approximately 63% of them singletons. This CDR3 contains 13 residues. The V gene's germline CDR1 is SEHNR and CDR2 FQNEAQ (reference sequence). The chain couples TRBV7-9 to TRBJ2-7; D is ambiguous. The end of the DNA aligns better with TRBJ2-5, so the J call may be wrong. The receptor comes from a man younger than 35 in good health. Sequenced input: blood. CDR3 loop: CASSAIRPGTQYF. CDR3 nucleotides: TGTGCCAGCAGCGCCATTCGACCCGGGACCCAGTACTTC.